The 19 T cell receptor beta chains reported below all come from one sample, sequenced in a study of cytomegalovirus exposure and HLA in healthy donors. The table came from immunoSEQ multiplex PCR; TCRdb's copy has only in-frame clones and leaves some out. Among 80,000 to 100,000 clones listed, roughly 87% were seen once. The sample comprised PBMCs. The receptors shown here come from a man younger than 35 in good health and CMV-seropositive.

V is TRBV19 and J is TRBJ2-2, with D perhaps matching TRBD2 (6 bases). Germline CDR1 and CDR2: LNHDA and SQIVND (reference sequence). V lost 6 bases, J lost 4 bases, and 21 bases lay in between. The CDR3 consists of 17 residues. The CDR3 DNA sequence: TGTGCCAGTAGGGGGACCCCTCAAGCGGGCCCCACCGGGGAGCTGTTTTTT. Its translation: CASRGTPQAGPTGELFF.

The chain has TRBV14 and TRBJ2-1, with 9 bases matching TRBD2. The CDR3 covers 16 residues. CDR1 is SGHDN and CDR2 is FVKESK in the germline V gene. The junction had 11 bases not matched to a gene; V was cut back by 4 bases and J by 7 bases. CDR3: CASSPGSSGIRNEQFF. CDR3 coding DNA: TGTGCCAGCAGCCCGGGCTCTAGCGGGATAAGAAATGAGCAGTTCTTC.

The rearrangement joins TRBV11-3 to TRBJ1-2; D unclear. In germline, CDR1 is SGHNT, CDR2 YENEEA. V lost 1 base, J lost 5 bases, and 8 bases lay in between. The CDR3 runs to 13 residues. The chain's CDR3 is CASSLVYSYGYTF. CDR3 DNA: TGTGCCAGCAGCTTAGTTTACAGTTATGGCTACACCTTC.

This chain uses TRBV28 with TRBJ1-2; 7 bases map to TRBD1. V shed 3 bases, J shed 8 bases, and the junction held 12 bases outside the gene matches. The CDR3 consists of 15 residues. The V gene's germline CDR1 is MDHEN and CDR2 SYDVKM. CDR3 residues: CASSFYPGTDRGYTF. The CDR3 DNA reads as TGTGCCAGCAGTTTCTACCCCGGGACAGATAGGGGCTACACCTTC.

The chain uses TRBV5-8 and TRBJ1-5; 9 bases align to TRBD1. This CDR3 is built from 18 residues. Germline V gives CDR1 SGHTS, CDR2 YDEGEE. J gave up 9 bases and V 4 bases, and 20 bases lay outside the gene matches. CDR3 residues: CASSIHMTGTGFSSPQHF. In nucleotides, the CDR3 is TGTGCCAGCAGCATCCACATGACCGGGACAGGGTTCAGCTCGCCCCAGCATTTT. Looking up the rest from reference TRBV5-8 and TRBJ1-5 gives the full variable domain: EAGVTQSPTHLIKTRGQQATLRCSPISGHTSVYWYQQALGLGLQFLLWYDEGEERNRGNFPPRFSGRQFPNYSSELNVNALELEDSALYLCASSIHMTGTGFSSPQHFGDGTRLSIL.

This chain uses TRBV20-1 with TRBJ2-1; no definite D call. The germline V gene has CDR1 DFQATT and CDR2 SNEGSKA (reference sequence). The CDR3 is 11 amino acids. The V end was cut by 4 bases, the J end by 4 bases, with 5 bases between. The CDR3 DNA is TGCAGTGCTAAATCTTACAATGAGCAGTTCTTC. It translates to CSAKSYNEQFF.

The chain combines TRBV27 with TRBJ1-2; D gene unclear. The CDR3 extends over 14 amino acids. Per germline, CDR1 MNHEY and CDR2 SMNVEV (reference sequence). Trimming shortened V by 3 bases and J by 7 bases, and 15 bases separated the two germline ends. Here the CDR3 reads CASSFLPGSGGYTF. Written as DNA, the CDR3 is TGTGCCAGCAGTTTTTTGCCCGGGAGTGGTGGCTACACCTTC.

V usage is TRBV7-2 and J usage is TRBJ2-3; 9 positions agree with TRBD1. From germline, CDR1 is SGHTA and CDR2 FQGNSA. This CDR3 is 14 amino acids long. V dropped 4 bases and J dropped 4; count of bases not matched to a gene: 3. Written as DNA, the CDR3 is TGTGCCAGCAGCTCGGGACAGGGCTCAGATACGCAGTATTTT. Translating it yields CASSSGQGSDTQYF.

The chain uses TRBV21-1 and TRBJ1-4; the table's TRBD1 call for D was not verified on the DNA. TRBV21-1 is listed as a pseudogene. This CDR3 contains 19 residues. Here the CDR3 reads CASSTGRTGFFFKLEKLFF. DNA for the CDR3: TGTGCCAGCAGCACTGGGAGGACAGGGTTTTTTTTTAAGTTAGAAAAACTGTTTTTT.

V and J are TRBV14 and TRBJ2-7, with a tentative D call TRBD2 (5 bases). The CDR3 contains 21 residues. Trimming removed 4 bases at V and 0 bases at J, with 31 bases between. CDR1 and CDR2 (germline): SGHDN, FVKESK. The CDR3 bases are TGTGCCAGCAGCCCCGTTTCGGGTTCAACTCACGGCAGCGGTCGCTCCTACGAGCAGTACTTC. This sequence encodes CASSPVSGSTHGSGRSYEQYF.

This chain connects TRBV19 to TRBJ1-4, with D maybe TRBD1 (5 bases). The CDR3 consists of 15 residues. Trimming removed 3 bases at V and 8 bases at J, with 16 bases between. Germline V CDR1 and CDR2: LNHDA, SQIVND (reference sequence). The DNA for the CDR3 is TGTGCCAGTAGTATTACGGGGCAGGGAGGGGAAAAACTGTTTTTT. Translating gives CASSITGQGGEKLFF.

This chain's CDR3 is CASSVMRFPSYNEQFF. The DNA of the CDR3 is TGTGCCAGCAGCGTGATGAGGTTTCCCTCCTACAATGAGCAGTTCTTC. The rearrangement uses TRBV7-8 and TRBJ2-1; D gene unclear. The V end lost 5 bases, the J end lost 0 bases, and 14 bases lay between the germline ends. This CDR3 has 16 amino acids. Germline CDR1 reads SGHVS; CDR2 reads FQNEAQ.

This clone came up once. DNA for the CDR3: TGTGCCAGCAGCCGAACCGGGTCCCTCCTTGGTCAGCCCCAGCATTTT. Its translation: CASSRTGSLLGQPQHF. This chain links TRBV7-8 with TRBJ1-5; D gene ambiguous. This CDR3 is built from 16 residues. The germline V gene encodes CDR1 SGHVS and CDR2 FQNEAQ. The V end was cut by 5 bases, the J end by 6 bases, with 20 bases between.

The rearrangement uses TRBV6-1 and TRBJ2-1; D gene uncertain. Looked up from germline, CDR1 is MNHNS and CDR2 is SASEGT. The V gene lost 2 bases and the J gene lost 10 bases, with 6 bases spanning the gap. The CDR3 runs to 11 residues. In DNA, the CDR3 is TGTGCCAGCAGTGAATTGCGGGAGCAGTTCTTC. It translates to CASSELREQFF.

The rearrangement links TRBV5-8 to TRBJ2-2; 12 bases are a match to TRBD2. Germline loops: CDR1 SGHTS, CDR2 YDEGEE. The CDR3 sequence is 17 residues long. After removal of 0 bases from V and 3 bases from J, the junction contained 3 bases not matched to a gene. The CDR3 sequence: CASSLAGTSGYTGELFF. CDR3 nucleotide sequence: TGTGCCAGCAGCTTGGCAGGGACTAGCGGGTACACCGGGGAGCTGTTTTTT.

The chain couples TRBV19 to TRBJ2-5; TRBD2 aligns across 11 bases. With 4 bases clipped from V and 1 base from J, the junction kept 5 bases outside the gene matches. The germline V gene encodes CDR1 LNHDA and CDR2 SQIVND (reference sequence). The CDR3 is 16 residues long. The CDR3 DNA sequence: TGTGCCAGTAGTAGAGCCGGGACTAGCGGCCAAGAGACCCAGTACTTC. Encoded protein: CASSRAGTSGQETQYF.

This sequence joins TRBV5-1 and TRBJ1-2, with D hard to call. V was shortened by 6 bases and J by 1 base, with 13 bases between the two germline ends. The germline CDR1 and CDR2 sequences are SGHRS and YFSETQ. CDR3 size: 14 residues. For the CDR3, the DNA is TGCGCCAGCACTCTAGACGGGAATAACTATGGCTACACCTTC. This encodes CASTLDGNNYGYTF. The variable domain in full, completed from reference TRBV5-1 and TRBJ1-2, reads KAGVTQTPRYLIKTRGQQVTLSCSPISGHRSVSWYQQTPGQGLQFLFEYFSETQRNKGNFPGRFSGRQFSNSRSEMNVSTLELGDSALYLCASTLDGNNYGYTFGSGTRLTVV.

The rearrangement uses TRBV29-1 and TRBJ1-2; D possibly corresponds to TRBD1 (6 bases). The V end was cut by 4 bases, the J end by 4 bases, with 16 bases between. Germline loops: CDR1 SQVTM, CDR2 ANQGSEA. This CDR3 comprises 14 residues. The CDR3 loop is CSVAILLGAYGYTF. The CDR3 nucleotides are TGCAGCGTTGCAATCCTTCTGGGGGCCTATGGCTACACCTTC. Drawing the rest from reference TRBV29-1 and TRBJ1-2, the complete variable domain is SAVISQKPSRDICQRGTSLTIQCQVDSQVTMMFWYRQQPGQSLTLIATANQGSEATYESGFVIDKFPISRPNLTFSTLTVSNMSPEDSSIYLCSVAILLGAYGYTFGSGTRLTVV.

J is TRBJ2-3 and V is TRBV11-2; 8 bases fit TRBD1. V lost 2 bases and J lost 4; bases outside the gene matches: 8. The CDR3 contains 16 residues. Germline CDR1 reads SGHAT; CDR2 reads FQNNGV. CDR3: CASSLWAGGASDTQYF. For the CDR3, the DNA is TGTGCCAGCAGCTTATGGGCAGGGGGCGCCTCAGATACGCAGTATTTT.